The subject of this entry is one TCR beta chain. Its cognate antigen is unknown. Antigen-specific CD4+ T cells were expanded with viral peptide pools in the ViraFEST assay before sequencing. The culture ran for around nine days before CD4+ T cells were isolated. All participants had two doses of either the BNT162b2 or mRNA-1273 vaccine. Wells each received 2 million or so PBMC, cultured with around 9.3 IU/ml IL-2 and roughly 10 ug/ml peptides. This sample was taken from a study of vaccination effects on CD4 cells after COVID-19. The V end lost 4 bases, the J end lost 7 bases, and 7 bases lay between the germline ends. The germline CDR1 and CDR2 sequences are SNHLY and FYNNEI. This CDR3 is 11 amino acids long. TCRdb's table, derived via immunoSEQ multiplex PCR, lists solely in-frame clones and lacks some. The data contain 64,000 or so clones, around four fifths of them singletons.

The clonotype originates from a human donor who received a COVID-19 vaccine. Source: CD4+ T cells from PBMCs cultured with HCoV-OC43 spike peptides, taken after COVID-19 vaccination. Indicated subset: HCoV-OC43 spike overlapping peptide pool stimulation. The rearrangement links TRBV2 to TRBJ1-1; D gene unclear. CDR3 DNA sequence: TGTGCCAGCAGTGCTGAATTTGAAGCTTTCTTT. Protein product: CASSAEFEAFF.